This entry lists 21 T cell receptor beta chains sequenced from one sample in a study of shared clonotypes between healthy human individuals. Some clones are missing from TCRdb's copy, which holds only in-frame ones; the method was immunoSEQ multiplex PCR. The sample shows 2 million to 2.5 million clones, around 95% of them seen only once. The material sequenced was naive CD4+ T cells sorted from blood. The subset here: CD45RA+ positively selected. These receptors were taken from a man between 18 and 29 years old in good health.

The chain joins TRBV4-3 to TRBJ1-5; 10 bases line up with TRBD1. Trimming cost V 1 base and J 1 base; bases outside gene matches: 7. CDR1 is LGHNA, CDR2 YSLEER, per germline. This CDR3 contains 18 residues. The CDR3 DNA is TGCGCCAGCAGCCAAGGGTTGGACAGGGGGATAAGCAATCAGCCCCAGCATTTT. Its protein is CASSQGLDRGISNQPQHF.

Notes on this clone: This specimen includes other DNA sequences encoding the same CDR3. CDR3 bases: TGTGCCAGCAGTGACAGGGGGCTAGGTCAGCCCCAGCATTTT. Translated, it gives CASSDRGLGQPQHF. The rearrangement joins TRBV6-1 to TRBJ1-5, with 8 bases fitting TRBD1. CDR3 size: 14 residues. Germline V gene sequence: CDR1 MNHNS, CDR2 SASEGT. V shed 3 bases and J 6 bases; nucleotides not matched to a gene: 4.

This clone was counted only a few times. The chain carries TRBV5-1 and TRBJ1-2; D unclear. The length of the CDR3 is 12 residues. Trimming left V 0 bases short and J 8 bases short, with 8 bases between. From germline, CDR1 is SGHRS and CDR2 YFSETQ. CDR3 nucleotide sequence: TGCGCCAGCAGCTTGGGTGGGAAGGGCTACACCTTC. This encodes CASSLGGKGYTF.

The gene calls are TRBV25-1 and TRBJ1-2, with TRBD1 matching over 7 bases. Germline-derived CDR1 and CDR2 are MGHDK and SYGVNS. This CDR3 has 15 amino acids. The ends lost 1 base at V and 0 bases at J; junction bases unmatched: 2. This CDR3 reads CASSEFGTANYGYTF. The CDR3 nucleotides are TGTGCCAGCAGTGAATTCGGGACAGCTAACTATGGCTACACCTTC.

This clone has just one count. This CDR3 reads CAWREAGGYSPLHF. CDR3 DNA: TGTGCCTGGAGAGAGGCAGGGGGGTATTCACCCCTCCACTTT. The chain combines TRBV30 with TRBJ1-6; 7 bases fit TRBD1. The germline V gene has CDR1 GTSNPN and CDR2 SVGIG (reference sequence). With 3 bases clipped from V and 8 bases from J, the junction kept 7 bases outside the gene matches. The CDR3 is 14 residues long.

The chain couples TRBV7-9 to TRBJ1-4, with D unclear. Trimming removed 4 bases at V and 8 bases at J, with 17 bases between. Germline V gene sequence: CDR1 SEHNR, CDR2 FQNEAQ (reference sequence). The CDR3 covers 15 residues. The CDR3 region has the DNA TGTGCCAGCAGCTCGGTGGGCCCCGGCGGGGAAAAACTGTTTTTT. Translated, it gives CASSSVGPGGEKLFF. The full variable domain, completed using reference TRBV7-9 and TRBJ1-4, is DTGVSQNPRHKITKRGQNVTFRCDPISEHNRLYWYRQTLGQGPEFLTYFQNEAQLEKSRLLSDRFSAERPKGSFSTLEIQRTEQGDSAMYLCASSSVGPGGEKLFFGSGTQLSVL.

The chain couples TRBV2 to TRBJ1-1, with D tentatively TRBD1 (6 bases). The germline gives CDR1 SNHLY, CDR2 FYNNEI. CDR3 length: 13 amino acids. The germline V and J ends were trimmed by 6 bases and 1 base, with 9 bases remaining between them. CDR3 nucleotides: TGTGCCAGCAGGGTGACAGGGAACACTGAAGCTTTCTTT. It translates to CASRVTGNTEAFF.

The chain links TRBV5-4 to TRBJ1-5; D uncertain. V lost 0 bases to trimming and J lost 4 bases, with 8 bases between them. Germline CDR1 and CDR2: SGHNT and YYREEE (reference sequence). The CDR3 runs 14 residues. The CDR3 sequence: CASSLGGENQPQHF. As DNA, the CDR3 is TGTGCCAGCAGCTTGGGCGGAGAAAATCAGCCCCAGCATTTT.

The V call is TRBV9, the J call TRBJ1-5; TRBD1 agrees at 7 bases. V lost 3 bases to trimming and J lost 4 bases; unmatched junction nucleotides: 7. The CDR3 length is 15 residues. Germline lookup yields CDR1 SGDLS and CDR2 YYNGEE. The CDR3 DNA sequence: TGTGCCAGCAGCGCCTACGGGACAGAGAATCAGCCCCAGCATTTT. Translating it yields CASSAYGTENQPQHF.

As DNA, the CDR3 is TGTGCCAGCAGTACGACAGGGACTGCCTCCGGGGCCAACGTCCTGACTTTC. The encoded protein is CASSTTGTASGANVLTF. The chain is built from TRBV6-4 and TRBJ2-6; TRBD1 is a possible D gene (7 bases). The CDR3 is made up of 17 amino acids. Looked up from germline, CDR1 is MRHNA and CDR2 is SNTAGT. The germline V and J ends were trimmed by 5 bases and 4 bases, with 18 bases remaining between them.

This clone has a handful of counts. The chain combines TRBV19 with TRBJ2-5; 9 bases are a match to TRBD1. This CDR3 comprises 17 residues. V gave up 3 bases and J gave up 5 bases; unmatched junction bases: 13. Germline V gene lookup returns CDR1 LNHDA and CDR2 SQIVND (reference sequence). The CDR3 nucleotides are TGTGCCAGTAGTATTATTGCAACAGGGGGCCCCGAGGAGACCCAGTACTTC. It codes for CASSIIATGGPEETQYF.

This rearrangement joins TRBV2 to TRBJ2-7; tentatively, D is TRBD1 (6 bases). The V end was cut by 6 bases, the J end by 8 bases, with 17 bases between. CDR1 is SNHLY, CDR2 FYNNEI, per germline. The CDR3 is 13 residues long. CDR3 in DNA: TGTGCCAGCAGGGCCGATACAGGGATTCAGCAGTACTTC. This sequence encodes CASRADTGIQQYF.

CDR3 loop: CASSVGRGSNQPQHF. CDR3 nucleotide sequence: TGTGCCAGCAGTGTGGGCAGGGGTAGCAATCAGCCCCAGCATTTT. The genes are TRBV2 and TRBJ1-5; D perhaps matches TRBD1 (6 bases). V shed 4 bases and J shed 0 bases, with 10 bases lying between them. Germline assignment: CDR1 SNHLY and CDR2 FYNNEI. The CDR3 spans 15 residues. The full variable domain, its missing parts supplied by reference TRBV2 and TRBJ1-5, is EPEVTQTPSHQVTQMGQEVILRCVPISNHLYFYWYRQILGQKVEFLVSFYNNEISEKSEIFDDQFSVERPDGSNFTLKIRSTKLEDSAMYFCASSVGRGSNQPQHFGDGTRLSIL.

The chain has TRBV6-1 and TRBJ1-5, with 9 bases aligning to TRBD1. The J segment lost 7 bases and the V segment lost 5 bases, leaving 6 bases of the junction unmatched. The V gene's germline CDR1 is MNHNS and CDR2 SASEGT. This CDR3 contains 14 residues. The CDR3: CASSQQGATQPQHF. In DNA form, the CDR3 reads TGTGCCAGCAGTCAACAGGGGGCTACACAGCCCCAGCATTTT.

The chain links TRBV5-1 to TRBJ1-1, with 12 positions matching TRBD1. Germline values: CDR1 SGHRS, CDR2 YFSETQ. The CDR3 loop spans 17 amino acids. Trimming took 1 base from V and 1 from J; bases not matched to a gene: 5. The CDR3: CASSLRGQGATNTEAFF. CDR3 DNA: TGCGCCAGCAGCTTGAGGGGACAGGGGGCCACGAACACTGAAGCTTTCTTT.

The chain uses TRBV9 and TRBJ2-1, with D perhaps assigned TRBD1 or TRBD2 (5 bases each). Germline V gives CDR1 SGDLS, CDR2 YYNGEE. CDR3 length equals 16 residues. The V end was cut by 0 bases, the J end by 0 bases, with 10 bases between. CDR3 amino acids: CASSVGDRSSYNEQFF. The CDR3 DNA reads TGTGCCAGCAGCGTAGGGGACCGAAGCTCCTACAATGAGCAGTTCTTC. The full variable domain, rest sourced from reference TRBV9 and TRBJ2-1, is DSGVTQTPKHLITATGQRVTLRCSPRSGDLSVYWYQQSLDQGLQFLIQYYNGEERAKGNILERFSAQQFPDLHSELNLSSLELGDSALYFCASSVGDRSSYNEQFFGPGTRLTVL.

The chain combines TRBV15 with TRBJ2-4, with TRBD1 matching 10 bases. Germline assignment: CDR1 LNHNV and CDR2 YYDKDF (reference sequence). The CDR3 covers 16 residues. Losses at the gene ends were 6 bases for V and 2 bases for J; bases not matched to a gene: 7. The CDR3 nucleotides read TGTGCCACCAGGAGGACAGGGGGAGAGACCAAAAACATTCAGTACTTC. Its protein product is CATRRTGGETKNIQYF.

Comments on this clone: The same CDR3 arises from other DNA sequences in this sample as well. The chain links TRBV12-5 to TRBJ2-1, with 12 bases that match TRBD2. The CDR3 spans 13 residues. Germline V gene lookup returns CDR1 LGHNT and CDR2 FRNRAP. J lost 7 bases, V lost 9 bases, and 4 bases had no gene match. The CDR3 DNA is TGTGCTAGCGGACTAGCGGGGTATAATGAGCAGTTCTTC. It codes for CASGLAGYNEQFF.

The chain is built from TRBV28 and TRBJ1-2, with unresolved D. V was pared by 5 bases and J by 7 bases, with 20 bases between. This CDR3 region has 15 residues. Germline CDR1 is MDHEN and CDR2 is SYDVKM. CDR3 DNA: TGTGCCAGCAGTGCCTCCGGAATTGTCCGGGGTGGCTACACCTTC. Amino acids: CASSASGIVRGGYTF.

This chain joins TRBV7-9 and TRBJ1-5, with D perhaps TRBD1 (5 bases). Germline V CDR1 and CDR2: SEHNR, FQNEAQ (reference sequence). Trimming left V 3 bases short and J 3 bases short, with 12 bases between. The CDR3 has 15 amino acids. The CDR3 DNA sequence: TGTGCCAGCAGCTTGGGGGGAGAATTCAATCAGCCCCAGCATTTT. The encoded protein is CASSLGGEFNQPQHF.

The gene calls are TRBV4-3 and TRBJ2-3; maybe TRBD1 (6 bases). CDR3 length: 15 amino acids. Trimming pared 1 base from V and 3 bases from J, leaving 11 bases between. Per the germline V gene, CDR1 is LGHNA and CDR2 is YSLEER. For the CDR3, the DNA is TGCGCCAGCAGCCAAGCTGATCAGGGGACAGATACGCAGTATTTT. It codes for CASSQADQGTDTQYF.